Below, 10 T cell receptor beta chains from the same sample are listed, as sequenced in a study of early T cells in non-severe SARS-CoV-2 infection. TCRdb used MiXCR to reprocess the 5' RACE reads, holding one entry per CDR3 protein. The sample lists just over 80,000 distinct CDR3 sequences; around 13% were seen once. Material for sequencing was whole blood. Source of these receptors: an adult who was a healthcare worker with PCR-confirmed SARS-CoV-2 infection or an uninfected control (not recorded which).

This rearrangement joins TRBV12-3 or TRBV12-4 to TRBJ1-2; 11 bases line up with TRBD1. This CDR3 region has 14 residues. The V and J ends lost 4 bases and 12 bases, in that order; junction bases with no gene match: 10. The CDR3 nucleotides read TGTGCCAGCAGTTCCCTGGGACAGGGGGTTTCTCACACCTTC. This sequence encodes CASSSLGQGVSHTF.

This clonotype appeared once. This may come from a read error, since a much larger clone is one base off. J is TRBJ2-7 and V is TRBV30, with D perhaps assigned TRBD1 or TRBD2 (6 bases each). Per germline, CDR1 GTSNPN and CDR2 SVGIG (reference sequence). This CDR3 contains 12 residues. In DNA form, the CDR3 reads TGTGCCTGGAGCCCGGGGGCGGACGAGGAGTACTTC. Protein sequence: CAWSPGADEEYF.

The rearrangement joins TRBV12-5 to TRBJ2-7; TRBD2 is a possible D gene (7 bases). Looked up from germline, CDR1 is LGHNT and CDR2 is FRNRAP. The CDR3 consists of 16 residues. V was shortened by 5 bases and J by 6 bases, with 23 bases between the two germline ends. As DNA, the CDR3 is TGTGCTAGTGGTCGCGCAAACGGGGACACGGGAGGCGAGCAGTACTTC. Amino acids: CASGRANGDTGGEQYF.

This clonotype was picked up a small number of times. CDR3 nucleotide sequence: TGTGCCAGTAGTAAGTCCCCGAGCGGGGGGCTTTTAGATACGCAGTATTTT. Translated: CASSKSPSGGLLDTQYF. The rearrangement links TRBV19 to TRBJ2-3; 9 nucleotides agree with TRBD2. This CDR3 region has 17 residues. CDR1 and CDR2 from the germline V gene are LNHDA and SQIVND (reference sequence). With 4 bases clipped from V and 5 bases from J, the junction kept 13 bases outside the gene matches.

The V call is TRBV7-2, the J call TRBJ2-2; D is unresolved. The CDR3 totals 12 residues. Germline CDR1 and CDR2: SGHTA and FQGNSA. The V end was cut by 5 bases, the J end by 5 bases, with 6 bases between. In nucleotides, the CDR3 is TGTGCCAGCAGCCAACGTACCGGGGAGCTGTTTTTT. This translates into CASSQRTGELFF.

The chain joins TRBV19 to TRBJ1-1, with no clear D. Germline CDR1 reads LNHDA; CDR2 reads SQIVND (reference sequence). Trimming took 3 bases from V and 8 from J, leaving 19 bases between them. The CDR3 has 15 residues. The CDR3 sequence: CASSIGSSGTVEAFF. The CDR3 DNA follows: TGTGCCAGTAGTATTGGTTCATCGGGCACCGTCGAAGCTTTCTTT.

The J gene is TRBJ2-5, the V gene TRBV5-5; TRBD1 matches 9 bases. This CDR3 comprises 15 residues. CDR1 and CDR2 from the germline V gene are SGHKS and YYEKEE (reference sequence). After removal of 6 bases from V and 5 bases from J, the junction contained 11 bases not matched to a gene. The CDR3 bases are TGTGCCAGCACCCCCGTAGGGACAGGGTCTGAGACCCAGTACTTC. Its protein is CASTPVGTGSETQYF.

Many counts were recorded for this clonotype. The chain employs TRBV16 and TRBJ1-1, with 7 bases identical to TRBD1. Trimming took 2 bases from V and 0 from J; bases not matched to a gene: 6. This CDR3 has 16 residues. The germline V gene has CDR1 KGHSY and CDR2 FQNENV. The CDR3 here is CASSQAGGRMNTEAFF. In DNA, the CDR3 is TGTGCCAGCAGCCAAGCAGGGGGGCGCATGAACACTGAAGCTTTCTTT.

Many counts were recorded for this clonotype. The chain couples TRBV6-2 or TRBV6-3 to TRBJ2-1; tentative D call: TRBD1 (5 bases). Trimming shortened V by 4 bases and J by 2 bases, and 15 bases separated the two germline ends. Germline lookup yields CDR1 MNHEY and CDR2 SVGEGT. CDR3 length equals 16 residues. This CDR3 reads CASSFHRLGTYNEQFF. The CDR3 DNA follows: TGTGCCAGCAGTTTTCACAGGTTAGGGACCTACAATGAGCAGTTCTTC.

The chain uses TRBV12-3 or TRBV12-4 and TRBJ2-3, with TRBD2 identical over 11 bases. CDR3 length: 16 residues. The trim removed 6 bases at V and 2 bases at J, leaving 7 bases unmatched. The CDR3 spells CASRSTSGGYTDTQYF. The CDR3 nucleotides are TGTGCCAGCAGGTCCACTAGCGGGGGATACACAGATACGCAGTATTTT.